The rows below give T cell receptor beta chains drawn from one sample of a study of blood T cell repertoires in COVID-19. Sequencing was performed with immunoSEQ multiplex PCR; in TCRdb, only in-frame clones are kept and a portion is missing. The data contain about 200,000 clones, about nine tenths of them singletons. Material for sequencing was PBMCs or T cells enriched from blood (not recorded which). The receptors were sampled from a woman in her 30s who had recovered from COVID-19. The CDR3 runs from the conserved cysteine through the conserved F or W. Each record gives: CDR3 protein, V gene, J gene.

CDR3 protein: CASSPNRDTYTDTQYF
V gene: TRBV3-1/TRBV3-2
J gene: TRBJ2-3

CDR3 protein: CASRTPWAGGDNEQFF
V gene: TRBV19
J gene: TRBJ2-1

CDR3 protein: CASSPAGGYQETQYF
V gene: TRBV7-9
J gene: TRBJ2-5

CDR3 protein: CATSDSPGGYEQYF
V gene: TRBV24-1
J gene: TRBJ2-7

CDR3 protein: CASRPISVAKNIQYF
V gene: TRBV19
J gene: TRBJ2-4

CDR3 protein: CASSLTGQGRGYTF
V gene: TRBV19
J gene: TRBJ1-2

CDR3 protein: CASSPDDRKNEQFF
V gene: TRBV18
J gene: TRBJ2-1

CDR3 protein: CATSSGGSRNYEQYF
V gene: TRBV15
J gene: TRBJ2-7

CDR3 protein: CAWSVGQGHTEAFF
V gene: TRBV30
J gene: TRBJ1-1

CDR3 protein: CASSLGLAGASYNEQFF
V gene: TRBV5-1
J gene: TRBJ2-1

CDR3 protein: CASSDPASTGLNTEAFF
V gene: TRBV25-1
J gene: TRBJ1-1

CDR3 protein: CASRTVNTEAFF
V gene: TRBV28
J gene: TRBJ1-1

CDR3 protein: CASSPVGQKNTEAFF
V gene: TRBV6-5
J gene: TRBJ1-1

CDR3 protein: CSASLAGRTDTQYF
V gene: TRBV20-1
J gene: TRBJ2-3

CDR3 protein: CASSLIAGLTDTQYF
V gene: TRBV7-3
J gene: TRBJ2-3

CDR3 protein: CASSLMGGKSDEQYF
V gene: TRBV7-3
J gene: TRBJ2-7

CDR3 protein: CASRTAGENQPQHF
V gene: TRBV6-5
J gene: TRBJ1-5

CDR3 protein: CASSRSGGVYNEQFF
V gene: TRBV5-1
J gene: TRBJ2-1

CDR3 protein: CASSFGHSYEQYF
V gene: TRBV11-3
J gene: TRBJ2-7

CDR3 protein: CASSPSTGYDSPLHF
V gene: TRBV5-1
J gene: TRBJ1-6

CDR3 protein: CASSLWTGLRNEQYF
V gene: TRBV3-1/TRBV3-2
J gene: TRBJ2-7

CDR3 protein: CASRQQGEATEAFF
V gene: TRBV6-5
J gene: TRBJ1-1

CDR3 protein: CASSQVQGRGTEAFF
V gene: TRBV11-3
J gene: TRBJ1-1

CDR3 protein: CASSLSGDRDYEQYF
V gene: TRBV7-9
J gene: TRBJ2-7

CDR3 protein: CASSLARTDQPQHF
V gene: TRBV7-9
J gene: TRBJ1-5

CDR3 protein: CASSGRTGNYGYTF
V gene: TRBV9
J gene: TRBJ1-2

CDR3 protein: CASSLNRGYSSYEQYF
V gene: TRBV7-2
J gene: TRBJ2-7

CDR3 protein: CASSFLSAGGNQPQHF
V gene: TRBV7-8
J gene: TRBJ1-5

CDR3 protein: CASRLRGLQETQYF
V gene: TRBV5-6
J gene: TRBJ2-5

CDR3 protein: CARSLGEPGTLYEQYF
V gene: TRBV5-3
J gene: TRBJ2-7

CDR3 protein: CASSFGGANTEAFF
V gene: TRBV5-1
J gene: TRBJ1-1

CDR3 protein: CASSPEPNLKNIQYF
V gene: TRBV5-4
J gene: TRBJ2-4

CDR3 protein: CASSIYGTEAFF
V gene: TRBV19
J gene: TRBJ1-1

CDR3 protein: CASSQDRTDQTQYF
V gene: TRBV4-1
J gene: TRBJ2-5

CDR3 protein: CASSPGANEKLFF
V gene: TRBV5-1
J gene: TRBJ1-4

CDR3 protein: CASSLIADSYNEQFF
V gene: TRBV7-6
J gene: TRBJ2-1

CDR3 protein: CASSVGQEDEKLFF
V gene: TRBV9
J gene: TRBJ1-4

CDR3 protein: CASSLQGYNEQFF
V gene: TRBV27
J gene: TRBJ2-1

CDR3 protein: CASSQDFRGGSRAFF
V gene: TRBV4-3
J gene: TRBJ1-1

CDR3 protein: CASSRDPDSSLEEQYF
V gene: TRBV5-4
J gene: TRBJ2-7

CDR3 protein: CASSQGDSVSGANVLTF
V gene: TRBV4-3
J gene: TRBJ2-6

CDR3 protein: CASSGGGSRTQLFF
V gene: TRBV6-5
J gene: TRBJ2-2

CDR3 protein: CASGGQYTEAFF
V gene: TRBV7-3
J gene: TRBJ1-1

CDR3 protein: CASSIFPSAGPETQYF
V gene: TRBV19
J gene: TRBJ2-5

CDR3 protein: CASSSAGTGNTEAFF
V gene: TRBV11-1
J gene: TRBJ1-1

CDR3 protein: CASSLVTGAGNTIYF
V gene: TRBV11-3
J gene: TRBJ1-3

CDR3 protein: CATPGQNNQPQHF
V gene: TRBV24-1
J gene: TRBJ1-5

CDR3 protein: CASSWAGTGDSPLHF
V gene: TRBV7-8
J gene: TRBJ1-6

CDR3 protein: CASSPRRDRQPQHF
V gene: TRBV6-5
J gene: TRBJ1-5

CDR3 protein: CASSLEMAGYGYTF
V gene: TRBV5-1
J gene: TRBJ1-2

CDR3 protein: CASSLGTGLDQPQHF
V gene: TRBV5-4
J gene: TRBJ1-5

CDR3 protein: CASSEPGSYNSPLHF
V gene: TRBV7-9
J gene: TRBJ1-6

CDR3 protein: CASSRTSGSNVINEQFF
V gene: TRBV7-9
J gene: TRBJ2-1

CDR3 protein: CASSIARPGGNSPLHF
V gene: TRBV19
J gene: TRBJ1-6

CDR3 protein: CASSSEGARTNEKLFF
V gene: TRBV11-2
J gene: TRBJ1-4

CDR3 protein: CASSQEWTSGRLGEQFF
V gene: TRBV4-2
J gene: TRBJ2-1

CDR3 protein: CASSFNPGAGQETQYF
V gene: TRBV11-3
J gene: TRBJ2-5

CDR3 protein: CASSVDRNSYEQYF
V gene: TRBV7-8
J gene: TRBJ2-7

CDR3 protein: CASSTSGTPNTEAFF
V gene: TRBV9
J gene: TRBJ1-1